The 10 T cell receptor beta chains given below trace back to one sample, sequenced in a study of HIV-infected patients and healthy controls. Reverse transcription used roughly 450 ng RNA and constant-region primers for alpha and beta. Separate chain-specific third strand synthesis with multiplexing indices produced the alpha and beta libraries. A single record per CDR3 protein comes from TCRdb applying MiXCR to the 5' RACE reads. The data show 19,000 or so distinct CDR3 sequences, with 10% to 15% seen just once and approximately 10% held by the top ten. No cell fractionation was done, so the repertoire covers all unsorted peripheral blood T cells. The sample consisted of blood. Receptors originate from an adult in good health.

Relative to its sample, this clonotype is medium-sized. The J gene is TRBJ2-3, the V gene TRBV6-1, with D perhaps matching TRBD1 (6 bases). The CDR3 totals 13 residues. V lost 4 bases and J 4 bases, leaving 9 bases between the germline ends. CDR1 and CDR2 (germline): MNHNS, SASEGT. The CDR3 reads CASSGRGADTQYF. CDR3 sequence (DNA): TGTGCCAGCAGTGGCAGGGGTGCAGATACGCAGTATTTT.

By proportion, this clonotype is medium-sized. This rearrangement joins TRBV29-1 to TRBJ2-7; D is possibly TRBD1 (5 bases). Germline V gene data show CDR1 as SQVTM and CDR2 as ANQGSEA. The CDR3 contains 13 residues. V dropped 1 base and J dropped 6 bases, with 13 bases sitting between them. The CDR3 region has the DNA TGCAGCGTTGAAGGCCCAGGGCTCGGCGAGCAGTACTTC. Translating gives CSVEGPGLGEQYF.

CDR3 sequence reads: CASSVAANSNQPQHF. The CDR3 nucleotides are TGTGCCAGTAGTGTGGCAGCCAATAGCAATCAGCCCCAGCATTTT. The V gene is TRBV19, the J gene TRBJ1-5; D is uncertain. There are 15 residues in the CDR3. Looked up from germline, CDR1 is LNHDA and CDR2 is SQIVND (reference sequence). Trimming pared 5 bases from V and 0 bases from J, leaving 11 bases between. The variable domain in full, completed from reference TRBV19 and TRBJ1-5, reads DGGITQSPKYLFRKEGQNVTLSCEQNLNHDAMYWYRQDPGQGLRLIYYSQIVNDFQKGDIAEGYSVSREKKESFPLTVTSAQKNPTAFYLCASSVAANSNQPQHFGDGTRLSIL.

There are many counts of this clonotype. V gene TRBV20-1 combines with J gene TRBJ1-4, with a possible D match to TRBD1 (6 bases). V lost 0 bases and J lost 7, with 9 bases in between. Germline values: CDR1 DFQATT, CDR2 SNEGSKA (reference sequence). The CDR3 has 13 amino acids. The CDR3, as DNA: TGCAGTGCTAGAGAAGGGGGTAGTGAAAAACTGTTTTTT. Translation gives CSAREGGSEKLFF.

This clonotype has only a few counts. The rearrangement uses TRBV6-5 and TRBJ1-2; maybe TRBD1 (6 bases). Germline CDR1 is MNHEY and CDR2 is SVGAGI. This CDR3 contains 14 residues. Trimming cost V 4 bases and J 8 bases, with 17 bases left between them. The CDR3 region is CASSFMDRRGGYTF. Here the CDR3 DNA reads TGTGCCAGCAGTTTTATGGACAGAAGAGGAGGCTACACCTTC.

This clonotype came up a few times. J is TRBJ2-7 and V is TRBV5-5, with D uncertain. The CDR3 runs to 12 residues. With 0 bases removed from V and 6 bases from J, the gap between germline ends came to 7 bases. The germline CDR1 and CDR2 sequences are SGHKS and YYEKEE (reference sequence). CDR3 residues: CASSLGAREQYF. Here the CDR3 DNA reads TGTGCCAGCAGCTTGGGTGCCCGCGAGCAGTACTTC.

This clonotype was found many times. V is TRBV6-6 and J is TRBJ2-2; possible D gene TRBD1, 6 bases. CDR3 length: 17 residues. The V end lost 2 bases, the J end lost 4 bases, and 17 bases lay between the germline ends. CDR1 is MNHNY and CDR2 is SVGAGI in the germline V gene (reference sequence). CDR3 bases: TGTGCCAGCAGTTACCCAGGGGTCTGGGTAGGCACCGGGGAGCTGTTTTTT. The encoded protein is CASSYPGVWVGTGELFF.

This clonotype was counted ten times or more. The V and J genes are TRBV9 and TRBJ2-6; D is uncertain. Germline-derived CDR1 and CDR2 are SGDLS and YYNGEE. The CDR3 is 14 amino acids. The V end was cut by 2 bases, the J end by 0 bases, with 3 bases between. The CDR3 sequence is CASSVHSGANVLTF. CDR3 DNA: TGTGCCAGCAGCGTCCACTCTGGGGCCAACGTCCTGACTTTC. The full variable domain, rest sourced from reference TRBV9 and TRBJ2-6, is DSGVTQTPKHLITATGQRVTLRCSPRSGDLSVYWYQQSLDQGLQFLIQYYNGEERAKGNILERFSAQQFPDLHSELNLSSLELGDSALYFCASSVHSGANVLTFGAGSRLTVL.

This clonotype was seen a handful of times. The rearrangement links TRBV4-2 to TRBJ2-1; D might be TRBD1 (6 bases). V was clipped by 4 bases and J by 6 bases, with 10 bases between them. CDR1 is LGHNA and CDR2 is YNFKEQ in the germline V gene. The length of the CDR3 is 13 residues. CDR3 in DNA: TGTGCCAGCAGCCTACAGGGTGGCAATGAGCAGTTCTTC. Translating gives CASSLQGGNEQFF.

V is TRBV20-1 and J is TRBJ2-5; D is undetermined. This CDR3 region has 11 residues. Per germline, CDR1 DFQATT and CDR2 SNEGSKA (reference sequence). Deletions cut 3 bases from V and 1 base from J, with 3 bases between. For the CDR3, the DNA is TGCAGTGCTAGGGTCCAAGAGACCCAGTACTTC. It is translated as CSARVQETQYF.